This T cell receptor (beta chain) was captured in a study of cytomegalovirus exposure and HLA in healthy donors. Trimming removed 2 bases at V and 3 bases at J, with 22 bases between. Germline V gene lookup returns CDR1 SEHNR and CDR2 FQNEAQ (reference sequence). This CDR3 comprises 18 residues. PCR employed 60 Vbeta and 13 Jbeta primers. Profiled with immunoSEQ multiplex PCR; TCRdb holds only in-frame clones, not every one. The sample consists of some 160,000 clones, roughly 84% of them appearing once. The sequenced sample was PBMCs. The source is a boy younger than 10 in good health and CMV-seronegative. This chain links TRBV7-9 with TRBJ1-2, with D possibly being TRBD1 (6 bases). This CDR3 reads CASSLLFWAGATHYGYTF. DNA of the CDR3: TGTGCCAGCAGCTTATTATTTTGGGCAGGGGCCACACACTATGGCTACACCTTC. Full variable domain (remainder filled in from reference TRBV7-9 and TRBJ1-2): DTGVSQNPRHKITKRGQNVTFRCDPISEHNRLYWYRQTLGQGPEFLTYFQNEAQLEKSRLLSDRFSAERPKGSFSTLEIQRTEQGDSAMYLCASSLLFWAGATHYGYTFGSGTRLTVV.